The 21 T cell receptor beta chains in this list originate from one sample, sequenced in a study of regulatory T cells in long-lasting Graves disease. Time point denoted: newly diagnosed GD, antithyroid drugs for less than 3 months. From RNA extracted from PBMCs, the TCR library was made. Construction of TCR beta libraries relied on iRepertoire HTBI primers and on Arm-PCR targeting CDR3 regions. MiXCR, run by TCRdb on the multiplex PCR reads, gives a single entry per CDR3 protein. Of about 540,000 distinct CDR3 sequences listed, roughly 13% were seen once; the top ten hold 10%. The data also belong to a second study, concerning T cells in Graves' hyperthyroidism and ophthalmopathy.

The sequences come from peripheral blood mononuclear cells (PBMCs), collected at new diagnosis, from a patient treated with antithyroid drugs. Receptor source: a man aged 30 to 39 with Graves disease.

This clonotype was seen at least ten times. V and J are TRBV7-9 and TRBJ2-7, with no clear D. Trimming removed 5 bases at V and 5 bases at J, with 13 bases between. This CDR3 contains 13 residues. Germline V gene data show CDR1 as SEHNR and CDR2 as FQNEAQ (reference sequence). In DNA, the CDR3 is TGTGCCAGCAGCCCACCTTTGTGGGACGAGCAGTACTTC. Its translation is CASSPPLWDEQYF.

This chain joins TRBV19 and TRBJ2-1; D is perhaps TRBD2 (6 bases). Germline CDR1 and CDR2: LNHDA and SQIVND (reference sequence). This CDR3 is built from 13 residues. Trimming removed 5 bases at V and 6 bases at J, with 11 bases between. CDR3 nucleotides: TGTGCCAGTAGTTCGGACTATACCAATGAGCAGTTCTTC. Protein: CASSSDYTNEQFF.

Ten or more counts support this clonotype. The rearrangement uses TRBV3-1 and TRBJ1-1; no clear D gene. Trimming removed 4 bases from V and 1 base from J, with 10 bases in between. The length of the CDR3 is 14 residues. Germline V gene lookup returns CDR1 LGHDT and CDR2 YNNKEL (reference sequence). The CDR3 protein is CASSLSGKNTEAFF. CDR3 nucleotide sequence: TGTGCCAGCAGCCTATCCGGGAAGAACACTGAAGCTTTCTTT.

This clonotype was seen ten or more times. The chain joins TRBV6-2 or TRBV6-3 to TRBJ2-1, with D tentatively TRBD2 (5 bases). CDR3 length: 16 residues. V lost 5 bases and J lost 1, with 15 bases in between. The V gene's germline CDR1 is MNHEY and CDR2 SVGEGT. This CDR3 reads CASSEDRRRSYNEQFF. The CDR3 DNA reads as TGTGCCAGCAGTGAAGATCGCAGGAGGTCCTACAATGAGCAGTTCTTC.

This clonotype appeared many times. This sequence joins TRBV30 and TRBJ1-1; the D is unclear. V was clipped by 0 bases and J by 0 bases, with 8 bases between them. CDR1 is GTSNPN, CDR2 SVGIG, per germline (reference sequence). This CDR3 has 14 amino acids. CDR3 nucleotide sequence: TGTGCCTGGAGTGTACTAACAGTGAACACTGAAGCTTTCTTT. Translating gives CAWSVLTVNTEAFF.

The chain combines TRBV9 with TRBJ2-6; D is perhaps TRBD1 (6 bases). Per the germline V gene, CDR1 is SGDLS and CDR2 is YYNGEE. V gave up 3 bases and J gave up 2 bases, with 9 bases separating them. The length of the CDR3 is 15 residues. The CDR3 region is CASSGTEAGANVLTF. CDR3 coding DNA: TGTGCCAGCAGCGGGACAGAAGCTGGGGCCAACGTCCTGACTTTC. The variable domain in full, completed from reference TRBV9 and TRBJ2-6, reads DSGVTQTPKHLITATGQRVTLRCSPRSGDLSVYWYQQSLDQGLQFLIQYYNGEERAKGNILERFSAQQFPDLHSELNLSSLELGDSALYFCASSGTEAGANVLTFGAGSRLTVL.

This clonotype came up a few times. This chain links TRBV7-3 with TRBJ2-6; no clear D. CDR3 length: 16 amino acids. V lost 5 bases and J lost 0, with 11 bases in between. From germline, CDR1 is SGHTA and CDR2 FQGTGA. The CDR3 protein is CASSPHTASGANVLTF. As DNA, the CDR3 is TGTGCCAGCAGCCCGCACACAGCCTCTGGGGCCAACGTCCTGACTTTC.

This clonotype was counted ten times or more. Here the CDR3 DNA reads TGCAGTGCTAGAGATGTTACTAGCGGGAGTTACGAGCAGTACTTC. The encoded protein is CSARDVTSGSYEQYF. The J gene is TRBJ2-7, the V gene TRBV20-1; 11 bases are a match to TRBD2. There are 15 residues in the CDR3. Germline values: CDR1 DFQATT, CDR2 SNEGSKA (reference sequence). The trim removed 0 bases at V and 4 bases at J, leaving 5 bases unmatched.

There are many counts of this clonotype. This chain joins TRBV6-9 and TRBJ2-7; 9 bases agree with TRBD2. V lost 3 bases and J lost 4; bases outside the gene matches: 7. The CDR3 length is 15 residues. CDR1 is MNHGY, CDR2 SVAAGI, per germline. The CDR3 bases are TGTGCCAGCAGTTACGCGCGGGAGGGCCCATACGAGCAGTACTTC. It translates to CASSYAREGPYEQYF.

In this sample, this clonotype turned up many times. The rearrangement uses TRBV12-3 or TRBV12-4 and TRBJ2-7; unclear D gene. Trimming took 3 bases from V and 2 from J, leaving 8 bases between them. CDR3 size: 13 residues. CDR3 amino acids: CASSFPGAYEQYF. CDR3 DNA: TGTGCCAGCAGTTTCCCCGGTGCCTACGAGCAGTACTTC.

In its sample, this clonotype was seen many times. This rearrangement joins TRBV12-3 or TRBV12-4 to TRBJ2-3; D unclear. The germline V and J ends were trimmed by 3 bases and 7 bases, with 11 bases remaining between them. The CDR3 contains 13 residues. CDR3 bases: TGTGCCAGCAGTTTTGGCTCTGGGAATACGCAGTATTTT. Amino acids: CASSFGSGNTQYF.

This clonotype was detected many times. The chain joins TRBV6-1 to TRBJ2-5, with D unresolved. The V gene's germline CDR1 is MNHNS and CDR2 SASEGT. Trimming pared 4 bases from V and 1 base from J, leaving 10 bases between. The CDR3 runs 14 residues. The CDR3 region has the DNA TGTGCCAGCAGTGTCGTCAGGACCCAAGAGACCCAGTACTTC. Amino acid sequence: CASSVVRTQETQYF.

This clonotype was recorded once. The chain joins TRBV27 to TRBJ1-2; D perhaps matches TRBD1 (6 bases). Germline V gives CDR1 MNHEY, CDR2 SMNVEV (reference sequence). The CDR3 length is 13 residues. Trimming removed 2 bases at V and 13 bases at J, with 17 bases between. CDR3 DNA sequence: TGTGCCAGCAGTTTAATTGGGGGCGATGCCTGCACCTTC. Its protein product is CASSLIGGDACTF.

The CDR3 coding sequence is TGTGCCAGCAGTCCGGGCCGTAGACAGTCTAACACTGAAGCTTTCTTT. Translation gives CASSPGRRQSNTEAFF. This sequence joins TRBV7-6 and TRBJ1-1, with D maybe TRBD1 (5 bases). This CDR3 comprises 16 residues. V shed 6 bases and J shed 2 bases, with 19 bases lying between them. Germline lookup yields CDR1 SGHVS and CDR2 FNYEAQ.

This clonotype was observed at least ten times. The rearrangement uses TRBV5-1 and TRBJ2-1; a possible D gene is TRBD1 (5 bases). This CDR3 contains 14 residues. Germline assignment: CDR1 SGHRS and CDR2 YFSETQ. V was cut by 0 bases and J by 7 bases, with 11 bases left in between. CDR3 bases: TGCGCCAGCAGCTTGGGGGGCGGCTTGAATGAGCAGTTCTTC. Encoded protein: CASSLGGGLNEQFF.

Comments on this clonotype: A read error may account for a junction end that differs from germline. V is TRBV3-1 and J is TRBJ1-6; 7 positions agree with TRBD1. The CDR3 is made up of 16 amino acids. CDR1 and CDR2 from the germline V gene are LGHDT and YNNKEL (reference sequence). In DNA form, the CDR3 reads TGTGCCGGCAGCACCGGAGAGGGGGCTCCGAATTCACCCCTCCACTTT. It encodes CAGSTGEGAPNSPLHF.

In its sample, this clonotype was seen many times. V gene TRBV7-2 combines with J gene TRBJ2-1; the match to TRBD2 covers 9 bases. The CDR3 covers 15 residues. V shed 3 bases and J 8 bases; nucleotides not matched to a gene: 8. Per the germline V gene, CDR1 is SGHTA and CDR2 is FQGNSA. CDR3 residues: CASSFNRGRAYEQFF. In DNA form, the CDR3 reads TGTGCCAGCAGCTTTAATCGCGGGAGGGCCTATGAGCAGTTCTTC. The full variable domain, with the rest looked up from reference TRBV7-2 and TRBJ2-1, is GAGVSQSPSNKVTEKGKDVELRCDPISGHTALYWYRQSLGQGLEFLIYFQGNSAPDKSGLPSDRFSAERTGGSVSTLTIQRTQQEDSAVYLCASSFNRGRAYEQFFGPGTRLTVL.

This clonotype was counted many times. The chain is built from TRBV5-1 and TRBJ1-4; D gene uncertain. Germline loops: CDR1 SGHRS, CDR2 YFSETQ. V was trimmed by 1 base and J by 0 bases, leaving 4 bases between them. The CDR3 length is 14 residues. The CDR3 protein is CASSLLSTNEKLFF. CDR3 sequence (DNA): TGCGCCAGCAGCTTGCTCTCAACTAATGAAAAACTGTTTTTT.

In its sample, this clonotype was seen a few times. CDR3 region: CASAQWTTSYLFSGNTIYF. In DNA, the CDR3 is TGTGCTAGTGCCCAGTGGACGACATCCTACTTATTCTCTGGAAACACCATATATTTT. The chain recombines TRBV12-5 with TRBJ1-3, with D unresolved. The V gene's germline CDR1 is LGHNT and CDR2 FRNRAP. The V gene lost 7 bases and the J gene lost 0 bases, with 25 bases spanning the gap. The CDR3 consists of 19 residues.

Ten or more counts support this clonotype. The chain recombines TRBV2 with TRBJ2-3, with no clear D. This CDR3 has 14 residues. Germline CDR1 SNHLY, CDR2 FYNNEI. Between the trimmed V and J ends, which lost 2 bases and 1 base, there was a span of 7 bases. The CDR3 is CASSESRGTDTQYF. The CDR3 coding sequence is TGTGCCAGCAGTGAAAGTCGGGGCACAGATACGCAGTATTTT.

With regard to this clonotype: Since a much larger clone is just one base distant, this may be a read error. The CDR3 end shows no conserved phenylalanine or tryptophan, and so a read error is likely. It is unclear where the CDR3 begins or ends on the DNA, so no DNA is shown, and the CDR3 is as TCRdb lists it. The V call is TRBV12-3 or TRBV12-4, the J call TRBJ2-4; the table's D call of TRBD1 was not tested on the DNA. The CDR3 region is 14 residues in length, termini included. CDR3 loop: CASSLGGRENIQYL.